The 14 T cell receptor beta chains below were found in one sample sequenced in a study of Graves' ophthalmopathy and Graves' hyperthyroidism (dated by TCRdb to about 2018). TCRdb lists the instrument as Illumina HiSeq 2000. TCR beta CDR3 regions were amplified from RNA transcripts for repertoire sequencing. A first-round RT-PCR used HTBI primers with the Qiagen OneStep RT-PCR kit, followed by a second-round multiplex PCR, size selection and purification. In TCRdb, the public reads were trimmed at Q25 with fastp and aligned with MiXCR, with productive beta chains retained. For every CDR3 protein sequence, its rows merge into one entry that carries the most common genes and DNA. Counted in this sample were about 390,000 distinct CDR3 sequences; about a sixth of them appeared once. The ten largest make up approximately 2.4% of the sample. The sample was peripheral blood. The origin of the receptors is an adult woman with stable Graves' hyperthyroidism.

This clonotype was observed at least ten times. The rearrangement uses TRBV19 and TRBJ1-3; D ambiguous. The germline gives CDR1 LNHDA, CDR2 SQIVND (reference sequence). V was trimmed by 3 bases and J by 0 bases, leaving 12 bases between them. This CDR3 has 16 residues. Written as DNA, the CDR3 is TGTGCCAGTAGTATCGGGTCAGTCTTCTCTGGAAACACCATATATTTT. Encoded protein: CASSIGSVFSGNTIYF.

V and J are TRBV27 and TRBJ1-1; D may be TRBD1 (5 bases). CDR1 is MNHEY, CDR2 SMNVEV, per germline (reference sequence). The CDR3 extends over 14 amino acids. The V end lost 7 bases, the J end lost 3 bases, and 15 bases lay between the germline ends. This CDR3 reads CASMRTRGDTEAFF. DNA for the CDR3: TGTGCCAGCATGCGGACGAGGGGAGACACTGAAGCTTTCTTT.

The chain joins TRBV12-3 or TRBV12-4 to TRBJ1-6; no reliable D call. The length of the CDR3 is 15 residues. The V end lost 3 bases, the J end lost 5 bases, and 11 bases lay between the germline ends. The CDR3 DNA reads as TGTGCCAGCAGTTTTGGCGGGAACGATAATTCACCCCTCCACTTT. Amino acids: CASSFGGNDNSPLHF.

This rearrangement joins TRBV5-1 to TRBJ1-1, with D perhaps matching TRBD1 (5 bases). The germline V and J ends were trimmed by 0 bases and 5 bases, with 11 bases remaining between them. The CDR3 length is 14 residues. Germline loops: CDR1 SGHRS, CDR2 YFSETQ. CDR3 DNA: TGCGCCAGCAGCTTGGTAGGGGTAGGGACTGAAGCTTTCTTT. Protein: CASSLVGVGTEAFF. The full variable domain, with the rest looked up from reference TRBV5-1 and TRBJ1-1, is KAGVTQTPRYLIKTRGQQVTLSCSPISGHRSVSWYQQTPGQGLQFLFEYFSETQRNKGNFPGRFSGRQFSNSRSEMNVSTLELGDSALYLCASSLVGVGTEAFFGQGTRLTVV.

There are many counts of this clonotype. The genes are TRBV12-3 or TRBV12-4 and TRBJ1-1, with D possibly being TRBD1 (6 bases). The CDR3 is 16 residues long. V was clipped by 3 bases and J by 1 base, with 15 bases between them. The DNA of the CDR3 is TGTGCCAGCAGTTTCTTTCGTAACAGGGAGAACACTGAAGCTTTCTTT. Its protein product is CASSFFRNRENTEAFF.

The chain has TRBV11-2 and TRBJ2-2, with 7 positions matching TRBD2. Germline V gene data show CDR1 as SGHAT and CDR2 as FQNNGV. The CDR3 spans 19 residues. The J segment lost 7 bases and the V segment lost 6 bases, leaving 23 bases of the junction unmatched. The CDR3, as DNA: TGTGCCAGCAGTCGTGGTTTGCGGCGCGGGAGTCGTTTGGGCGGGGAGCTGTTTTTT. This translates into CASSRGLRRGSRLGGELFF.

Concerning this clonotype itself: It is likely a read error, because the conserved phenylalanine at the end of the CDR3 is missing. The chain employs TRBV6-5 and TRBJ1-1; D unresolved. Germline V CDR1 and CDR2: MNHEY, SVGAGI. V lost 3 bases, J lost 4 bases, and 9 bases lay in between. CDR3 size: 13 residues. The CDR3 sequence is CASSYEDSTEAFL. CDR3 nucleotide sequence: TGTGCCAGCAGTTATGAGGATAGCACTGAAGCTTTCTTA.

This clonotype was picked up many times. The chain combines TRBV20-1 with TRBJ1-1; D is ambiguous. The CDR3 spans 13 residues. Germline V gene lookup returns CDR1 DFQATT and CDR2 SNEGSKA (reference sequence). With 1 base removed from V and 1 base from J, the gap between germline ends came to 7 bases. The chain's CDR3 is CSARGSGNTEAFF. DNA for the CDR3: TGCAGTGCTAGAGGGTCCGGGAACACTGAAGCTTTCTTT.

Concerning this clonotype: The final CDR3 position lacks the conserved phenylalanine or tryptophan, pointing to a likely read error. The genes are TRBV6-1 and TRBJ2-2; TRBD1 is a possible D gene (5 bases). The CDR3 contains 18 residues. The V end lost 3 bases, the J end lost 0 bases, and 17 bases lay between the germline ends. Germline assignment: CDR1 MNHNS and CDR2 SASEGT. CDR3 DNA: TGTGCCAGCAGTGAGTATGGGGCGAGCGAAACGAACACCGGGGAGCTGTTTTAT. This sequence encodes CASSEYGASETNTGELFY.

By sample fraction, this clonotype is medium-sized (0.01 to 0.1%). This sequence joins TRBV12-3 or TRBV12-4 and TRBJ1-5; TRBD1 matches at 8 bases. This CDR3 comprises 15 residues. The ends lost 6 bases at V and 2 bases at J; junction bases unmatched: 6. This CDR3 reads CASSFTTGGNQPQHF. In nucleotides, the CDR3 is TGTGCCAGCAGCTTTACGACAGGGGGCAATCAGCCCCAGCATTTT.

This clonotype was recorded at least ten times. This chain joins TRBV27 and TRBJ1-2; D call uncertain. The V end was cut by 2 bases, the J end by 0 bases, with 10 bases between. CDR3 length equals 15 residues. Germline CDR1 reads MNHEY; CDR2 reads SMNVEV (reference sequence). For the CDR3, the DNA is TGTGCCAGCAGTTTAGAAGGTAGAACTAACTATGGCTACACCTTC. Translated: CASSLEGRTNYGYTF.

This clonotype was seen at least ten times. The rearrangement joins TRBV19 to TRBJ1-1, with D unclear. Per germline, CDR1 LNHDA and CDR2 SQIVND (reference sequence). The V end lost 9 bases, the J end lost 0 bases, and 14 bases lay between the germline ends. The CDR3 loop spans 14 amino acids. The CDR3 here is CASTTRTMNTEAFF. As DNA, the CDR3 is TGTGCCAGCACCACACGAACAATGAACACTGAAGCTTTCTTT. Using reference TRBV19 and TRBJ1-1 for the parts outside the CDR3, the full variable domain is DGGITQSPKYLFRKEGQNVTLSCEQNLNHDAMYWYRQDPGQGLRLIYYSQIVNDFQKGDIAEGYSVSREKKESFPLTVTSAQKNPTAFYLCASTTRTMNTEAFFGQGTRLTVV.

This clonotype was seen repeatedly, ten times or more. The chain combines TRBV28 with TRBJ2-7; 8 bases line up with TRBD1. The germline V gene has CDR1 MDHEN and CDR2 SYDVKM. V lost 5 bases, J lost 2 bases, and 8 bases stayed unmatched. The CDR3 runs 15 residues. The CDR3 DNA reads as TGTGCCAGCAGTGCCCGACAGGGGCCGACCTACGAGCAGTACTTC. This sequence encodes CASSARQGPTYEQYF.

The chain joins TRBV10-3 to TRBJ1-2; D gene ambiguous. Germline V lookup: CDR1 ENHRY, CDR2 SYGVKD. The CDR3 has 13 amino acids. Deletions cut 0 bases from V and 9 bases from J, with 11 bases between. The CDR3 nucleotides are TGTGCCATCAGTGAGTCGGAGGGTTCTAGCTACACCTTC. It codes for CAISESEGSSYTF.